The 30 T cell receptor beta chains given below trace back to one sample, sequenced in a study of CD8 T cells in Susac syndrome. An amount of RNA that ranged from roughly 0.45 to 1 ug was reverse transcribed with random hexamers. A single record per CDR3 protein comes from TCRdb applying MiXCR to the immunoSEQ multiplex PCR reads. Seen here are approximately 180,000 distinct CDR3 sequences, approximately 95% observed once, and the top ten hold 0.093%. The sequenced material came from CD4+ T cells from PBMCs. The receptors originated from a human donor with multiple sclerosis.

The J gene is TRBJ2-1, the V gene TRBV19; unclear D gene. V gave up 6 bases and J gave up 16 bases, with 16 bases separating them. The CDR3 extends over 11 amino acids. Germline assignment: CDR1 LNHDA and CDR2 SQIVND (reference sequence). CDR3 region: CASSAAGLRFF. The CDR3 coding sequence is TGTGCCAGTAGCGCTGCCGGGCTCCGCTTCTTC. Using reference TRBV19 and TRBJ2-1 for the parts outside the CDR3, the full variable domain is DGGITQSPKYLFRKEGQNVTLSCEQNLNHDAMYWYRQDPGQGLRLIYYSQIVNDFQKGDIAEGYSVSREKKESFPLTVTSAQKNPTAFYLCASSAAGLRFFGPGTRLTVL.

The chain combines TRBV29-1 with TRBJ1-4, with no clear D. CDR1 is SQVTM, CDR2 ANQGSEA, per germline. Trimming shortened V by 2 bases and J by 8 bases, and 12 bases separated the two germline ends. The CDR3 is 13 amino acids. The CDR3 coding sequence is TGCAGCGTTGAAAGCCCCTTGGCGGAAAAACTGTTTTTT. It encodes CSVESPLAEKLFF.

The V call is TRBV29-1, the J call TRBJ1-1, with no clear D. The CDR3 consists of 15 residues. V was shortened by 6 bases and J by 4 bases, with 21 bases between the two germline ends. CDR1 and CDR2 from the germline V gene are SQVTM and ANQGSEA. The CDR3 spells CSVSTGFGLGTEAFF. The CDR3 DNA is TGCAGCGTGTCTACGGGCTTCGGGCTGGGCACTGAAGCTTTCTTT. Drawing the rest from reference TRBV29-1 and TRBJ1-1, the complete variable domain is SAVISQKPSRDICQRGTSLTIQCQVDSQVTMMFWYRQQPGQSLTLIATANQGSEATYESGFVIDKFPISRPNLTFSTLTVSNMSPEDSSIYLCSVSTGFGLGTEAFFGQGTRLTVV.

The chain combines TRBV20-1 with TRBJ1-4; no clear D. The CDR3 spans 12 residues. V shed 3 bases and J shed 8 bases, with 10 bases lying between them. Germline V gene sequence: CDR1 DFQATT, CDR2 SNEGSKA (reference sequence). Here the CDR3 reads CSARGLVEKLFF. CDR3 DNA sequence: TGCAGTGCTAGGGGCCTCGTCGAAAAACTGTTTTTT.

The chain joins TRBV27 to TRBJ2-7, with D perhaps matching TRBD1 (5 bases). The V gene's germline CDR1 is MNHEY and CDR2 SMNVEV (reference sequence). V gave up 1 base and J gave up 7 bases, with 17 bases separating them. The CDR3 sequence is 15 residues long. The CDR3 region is CASSLWGISPVEQYF. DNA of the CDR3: TGTGCCAGCAGTTTATGGGGCATATCGCCTGTGGAGCAGTACTTC.

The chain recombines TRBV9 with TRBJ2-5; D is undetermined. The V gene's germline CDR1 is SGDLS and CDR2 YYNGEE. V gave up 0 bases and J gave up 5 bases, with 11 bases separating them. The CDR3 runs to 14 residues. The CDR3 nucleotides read TGTGCCAGCAGCGTAGGGGTGGGCCCGGAGACCCAGTACTTC. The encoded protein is CASSVGVGPETQYF.

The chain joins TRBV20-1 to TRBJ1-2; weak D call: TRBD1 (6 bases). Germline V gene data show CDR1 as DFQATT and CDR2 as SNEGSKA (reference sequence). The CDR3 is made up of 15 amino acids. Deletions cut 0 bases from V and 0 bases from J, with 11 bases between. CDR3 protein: CSARDPGVSNYGYTF. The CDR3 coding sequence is TGCAGTGCTAGAGACCCAGGGGTATCTAACTATGGCTACACCTTC.

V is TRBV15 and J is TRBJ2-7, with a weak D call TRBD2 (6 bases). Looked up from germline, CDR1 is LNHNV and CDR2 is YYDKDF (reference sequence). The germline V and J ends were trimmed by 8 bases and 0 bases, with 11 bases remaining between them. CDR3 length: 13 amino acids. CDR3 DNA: TGTGCCACCCAGGAGGGGAGCTCCTACGAGCAGTACTTC. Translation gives CATQEGSSYEQYF.

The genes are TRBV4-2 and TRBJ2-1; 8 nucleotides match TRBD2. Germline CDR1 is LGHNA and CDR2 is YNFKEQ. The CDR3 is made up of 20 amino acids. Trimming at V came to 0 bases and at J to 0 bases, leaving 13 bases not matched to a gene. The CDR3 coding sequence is TGTGCCAGCAGCCAAGACGGGGGGGGCCAGTTTTTGAGCTCCTACAATGAGCAGTTCTTC. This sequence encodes CASSQDGGGQFLSSYNEQFF.

The CDR3 coding sequence is TGTGCCAGCAGGCCACAGGGGTACGGGAACACTGAAGCTTTCTTT. It codes for CASRPQGYGNTEAFF. The rearrangement joins TRBV5-7 to TRBJ1-1; 7 nucleotides match TRBD1. TRBV5-7 is treated as an ORF (open reading frame) with a function not yet certain. V shed 5 bases, J shed 1 base, and the junction held 8 bases outside the gene matches. This CDR3 is 15 amino acids long.

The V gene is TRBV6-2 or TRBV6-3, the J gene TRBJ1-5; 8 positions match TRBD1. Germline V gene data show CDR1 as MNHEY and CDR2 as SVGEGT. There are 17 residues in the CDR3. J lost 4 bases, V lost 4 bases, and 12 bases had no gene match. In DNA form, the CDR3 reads TGTGCCAGCAGTTGGAGGGCCGGGACAGGAAAGAATCAGCCCCAGCATTTT. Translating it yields CASSWRAGTGKNQPQHF.

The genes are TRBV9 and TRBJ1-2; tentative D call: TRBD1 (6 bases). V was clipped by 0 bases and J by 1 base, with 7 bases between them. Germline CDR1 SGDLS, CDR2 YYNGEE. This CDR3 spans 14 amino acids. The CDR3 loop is CASSVGTVNYGYTF. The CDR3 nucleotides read TGTGCCAGCAGCGTAGGGACAGTTAACTATGGCTACACCTTC.

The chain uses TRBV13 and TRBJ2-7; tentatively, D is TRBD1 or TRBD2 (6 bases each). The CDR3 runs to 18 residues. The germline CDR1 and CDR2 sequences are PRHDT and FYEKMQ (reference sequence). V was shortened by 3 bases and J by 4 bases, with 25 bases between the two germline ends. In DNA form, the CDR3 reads TGTGCCAGCAGCTTCAGGGGTGGGGGGTCAAGTCGTATGTACGAGCAGTACTTC. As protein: CASSFRGGGSSRMYEQYF.

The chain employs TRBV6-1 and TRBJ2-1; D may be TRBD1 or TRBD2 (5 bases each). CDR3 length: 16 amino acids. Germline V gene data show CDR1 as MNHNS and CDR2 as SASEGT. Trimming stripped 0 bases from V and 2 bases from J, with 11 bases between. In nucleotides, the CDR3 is TGTGCCAGCAGTGAAGCTCGGCAGGGACCCTACAATGAGCAGTTCTTC. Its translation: CASSEARQGPYNEQFF.

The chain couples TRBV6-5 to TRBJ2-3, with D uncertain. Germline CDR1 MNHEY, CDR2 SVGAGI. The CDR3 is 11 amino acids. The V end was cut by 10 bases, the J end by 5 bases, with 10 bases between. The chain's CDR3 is CATSNGDTQYF. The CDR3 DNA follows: TGTGCCACCTCCAACGGAGATACGCAGTATTTT.

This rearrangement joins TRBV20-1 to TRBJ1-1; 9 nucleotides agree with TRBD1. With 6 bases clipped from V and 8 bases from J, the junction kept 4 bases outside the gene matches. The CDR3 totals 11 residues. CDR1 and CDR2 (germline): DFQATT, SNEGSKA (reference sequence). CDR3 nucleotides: TGCAGTGCAAGGGACAGGGACGAAGCTTTCTTT. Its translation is CSARDRDEAFF.

CDR3 coding DNA: TGTGCCAGCCGTGGGGGAGCCTACGAGCAGTACTTC. Translating gives CASRGGAYEQYF. The V gene is TRBV7-2, the J gene TRBJ2-7; D possibly matches TRBD1 or TRBD2 (5 bases each). In germline, CDR1 is SGHTA, CDR2 FQGNSA. The V end was cut by 8 bases, the J end by 2 bases, with 10 bases between. This CDR3 spans 12 amino acids.

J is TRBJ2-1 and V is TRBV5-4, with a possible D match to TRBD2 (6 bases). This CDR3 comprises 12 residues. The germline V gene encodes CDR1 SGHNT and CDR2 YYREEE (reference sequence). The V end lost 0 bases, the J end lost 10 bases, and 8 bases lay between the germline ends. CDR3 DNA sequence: TGTGCCAGCAGCTTGGGACTAGGAGAGCAGTTCTTC. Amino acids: CASSLGLGEQFF.

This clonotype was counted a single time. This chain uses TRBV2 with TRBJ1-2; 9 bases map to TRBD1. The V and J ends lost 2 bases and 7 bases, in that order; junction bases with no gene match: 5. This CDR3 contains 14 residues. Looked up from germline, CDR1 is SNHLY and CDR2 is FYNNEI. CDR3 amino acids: CASSETGQGAGYTF. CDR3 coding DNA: TGTGCCAGCAGTGAAACGGGACAGGGTGCTGGCTACACCTTC.

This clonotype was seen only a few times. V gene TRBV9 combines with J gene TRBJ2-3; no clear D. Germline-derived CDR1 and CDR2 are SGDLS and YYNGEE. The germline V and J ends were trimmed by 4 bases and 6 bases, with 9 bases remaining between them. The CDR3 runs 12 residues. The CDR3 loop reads CASSPLKDTQYF. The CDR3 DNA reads TGTGCCAGCAGCCCCCTCAAGGATACGCAGTATTTT.

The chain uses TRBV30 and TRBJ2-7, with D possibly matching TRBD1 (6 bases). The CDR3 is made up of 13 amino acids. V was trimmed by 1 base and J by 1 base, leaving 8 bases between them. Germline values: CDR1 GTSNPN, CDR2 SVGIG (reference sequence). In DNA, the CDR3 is TGTGCCTGGAGTGGAGGACAGTCCTACGAGCAGTACTTC. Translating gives CAWSGGQSYEQYF.

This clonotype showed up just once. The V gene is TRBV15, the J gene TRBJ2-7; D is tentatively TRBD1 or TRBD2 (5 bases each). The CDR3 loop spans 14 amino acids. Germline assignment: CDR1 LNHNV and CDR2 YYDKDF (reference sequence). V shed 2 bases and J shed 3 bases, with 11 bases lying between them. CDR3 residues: CATSRHGTSYEQYF. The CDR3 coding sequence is TGTGCCACCAGCAGACACGGGACGAGCTACGAGCAGTACTTC. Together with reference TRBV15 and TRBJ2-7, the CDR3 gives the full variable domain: DAMVIQNPRYQVTQFGKPVTLSCSQTLNHNVMYWYQQKSSQAPKLLFHYYDKDFNNEADTPDNFQSRRPNTSFCFLDIRSPGLGDTAMYLCATSRHGTSYEQYFGPGTRLTVT.

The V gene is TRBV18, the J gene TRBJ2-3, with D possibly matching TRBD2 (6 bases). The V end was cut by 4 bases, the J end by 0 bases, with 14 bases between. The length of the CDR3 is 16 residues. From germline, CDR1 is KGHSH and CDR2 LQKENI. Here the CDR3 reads CASSRDGGTSTDTQYF. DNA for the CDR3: TGTGCCAGCTCACGGGACGGAGGGACTAGCACAGATACGCAGTATTTT. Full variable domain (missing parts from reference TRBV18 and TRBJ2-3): NAGVMQNPRHLVRRRGQEARLRCSPMKGHSHVYWYRQLPEEGLKFMVYLQKENIIDESGMPKERFSAEFPKEGPSILRIQQVVRGDSAAYFCASSRDGGTSTDTQYFGPGTRLTVL.

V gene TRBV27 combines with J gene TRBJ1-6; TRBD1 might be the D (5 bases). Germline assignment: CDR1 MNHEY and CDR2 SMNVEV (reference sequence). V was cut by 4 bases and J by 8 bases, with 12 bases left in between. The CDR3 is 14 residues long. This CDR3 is CASSWGVSYSPLHF. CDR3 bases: TGTGCCAGCAGTTGGGGGGTCTCGTATTCACCCCTCCACTTT.

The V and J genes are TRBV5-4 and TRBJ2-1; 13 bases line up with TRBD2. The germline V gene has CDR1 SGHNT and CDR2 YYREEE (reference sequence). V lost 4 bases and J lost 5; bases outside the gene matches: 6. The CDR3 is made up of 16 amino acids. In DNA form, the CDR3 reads TGTGCCAGCAGCCCCATGGGACTAGCGGGGAACAATGAGCAGTTCTTC. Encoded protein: CASSPMGLAGNNEQFF.

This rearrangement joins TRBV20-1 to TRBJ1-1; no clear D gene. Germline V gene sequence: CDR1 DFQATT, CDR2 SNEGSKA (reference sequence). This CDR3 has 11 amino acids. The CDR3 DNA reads TGCAGCGCCTGGCAGGAAACTGAAGCTTTCTTT. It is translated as CSAWQETEAFF.

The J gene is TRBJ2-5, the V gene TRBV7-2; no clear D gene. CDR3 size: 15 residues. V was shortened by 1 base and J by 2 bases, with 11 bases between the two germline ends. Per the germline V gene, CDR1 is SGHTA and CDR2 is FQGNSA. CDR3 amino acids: CASSLVGQLQETQYF. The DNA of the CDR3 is TGTGCCAGCAGCTTAGTCGGGCAGCTTCAAGAGACCCAGTACTTC.

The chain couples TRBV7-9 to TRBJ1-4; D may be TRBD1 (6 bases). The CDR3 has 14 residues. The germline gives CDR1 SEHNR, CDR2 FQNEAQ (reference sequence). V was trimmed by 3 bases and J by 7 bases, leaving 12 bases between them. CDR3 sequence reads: CASSFPGHSEKLFF. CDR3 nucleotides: TGTGCCAGCAGCTTCCCGGGACACTCTGAAAAACTGTTTTTT.

CDR3 in amino acids: CASSLTSGVGETQYF. For the CDR3, the DNA is TGTGCCAGCAGCTTGACTAGCGGGGTTGGCGAGACCCAGTACTTC. This rearrangement joins TRBV5-4 to TRBJ2-5, with 10 bases matching TRBD2. CDR1 SGHNT and CDR2 YYREEE come from the germline V gene (reference sequence). This CDR3 has 15 residues. V gave up 1 base and J gave up 5 bases; unmatched junction bases: 5.

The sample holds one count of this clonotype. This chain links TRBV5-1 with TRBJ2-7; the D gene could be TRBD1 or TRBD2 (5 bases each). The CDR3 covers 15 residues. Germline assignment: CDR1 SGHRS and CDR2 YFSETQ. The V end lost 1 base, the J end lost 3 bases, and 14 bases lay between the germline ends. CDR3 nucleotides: TGCGCCAGCAGCTTGTCTATGGGACCGAACTACGAGCAGTACTTC. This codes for CASSLSMGPNYEQYF. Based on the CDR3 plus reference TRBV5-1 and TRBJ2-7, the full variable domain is KAGVTQTPRYLIKTRGQQVTLSCSPISGHRSVSWYQQTPGQGLQFLFEYFSETQRNKGNFPGRFSGRQFSNSRSEMNVSTLELGDSALYLCASSLSMGPNYEQYFGPGTRLTVT.